The clone carrying this T cell receptor (beta chain) was counted a few times. The germline V and J ends were trimmed by 0 bases and 4 bases, with 15 bases remaining between them. CDR3 length: 16 residues. Germline CDR1 reads MGHRA; CDR2 reads YSYEKL. This entry belongs to a study of T-cell reconstitution after alpha-beta-depleted transplantation in children. Preparing the TCRbeta library involved the use of unique molecular identifiers. TCRdb re-called the PCR reads through MiXCR, storing one row per CDR3 protein. Here the sample spans approximately 390,000 distinct CDR3 sequences, 11% being singletons.

The rearrangement joins TRBV4-1 to TRBJ1-1, with a tentative D call TRBD1 (6 bases). The source material was PBMCs from the stem cell graft donor, sampled from the stem cell graft. This TCR derives from a human donor who donated a stem cell graft to a child with acute myeloid leukemia. This CDR3 is CASSQEPTGMATEAFF. CDR3 DNA: TGCGCCAGCAGCCAAGAGCCGACAGGAATGGCCACTGAAGCTTTCTTT.